Listed below are T cell receptor beta chains from one sample, sequenced in a study of shared T cell receptors in the human thymus. TCRdb keeps only in-frame clones here, not all; method: immunoSEQ multiplex PCR. The data show approximately 730,000 clones, 70% to 90% seen once. These same records also appear under a second study, on human thymus T cells.

The sequenced sample was thymocytes. All receptors come from a girl under three years old with a congenital heart defect. Both conserved end residues are part of each CDR3. A D gene is named only where the DNA matches it firmly. Some rows mark clone size as missing; the rest say once, few, many or name a class of expanded clone.

>TRBJ1-2|TRBD1|TRBV5-1|NA
TGCGCCAGCAGCTTCGATTGGGCCCCCGGGACAGGGACTAATGGCTACACCTTC
CASSFDWAPGTGTNGYTF
>TRBJ1-6|NA|TRBV7-2|NA
TGTGCCAGCAACCTCCATAGGGGACACACAATTAATTCACCCCTCCACTTT
CASNLHRGHTINSPLHF
>TRBJ1-2|TRBD1|TRBV19|NA
TGTGCCAGTGAACTGACAGGGGACTATGGCTACACCTTC
CASELTGDYGYTF
>TRBJ2-2|TRBD2|TRBV7-9|NA
TGTGCCAGCAGCTTATGGACTAGCGGGGGGCGAACGAACACCGGGGAGCTGTTTTTT
CASSLWTSGGRTNTGELFF
>TRBJ2-7|TRBD1|TRBV9|NA
TGTGCCAGCAGCGTAGCCGCCGGGACAGAAACATACGAGCAGTACTTC
CASSVAAGTETYEQYF
>TRBJ1-2|NA|TRBV7-9|NA
TGTGCCAGCAGCTTTACAATCAACTATGGCTACACCTTC
CASSFTINYGYTF
>TRBJ2-7|TRBD2|TRBV28|NA
TGTGCCAGCAGTTTGTCAAGCGGGGGAGTCTCCTACGAGCAGTACTTC
CASSLSSGGVSYEQYF
>TRBJ1-1|NA|TRBV4-3|NA
TGCGCCAGCAGCCAAAAGGGGGATAAAAACACTGAAGCTTTCTTT
CASSQKGDKNTEAFF
>TRBJ1-4|TRBD1|TRBV7-2|NA
TGTGCCAGCAGCTTATCTTGGGACGGGACAGATAATGAAAAACTGTTTTTT
CASSLSWDGTDNEKLFF
>TRBJ1-1|NA|TRBV5-1|few
TGCGCCAGCAGCCAGCCCAGCGACAGGCCGGAGGACACTGAAGCTTTCTTT
CASSQPSDRPEDTEAFF